This T cell receptor beta chain derives from a study of cytomegalovirus exposure and HLA in healthy donors. Study results and limitations: In vitro confirmation showed three CMV-associated chains to be CMV antigen specific. A list of approximately 150 TCR beta chains associated with cytomegalovirus was given.

The sample holds one count of this clone. Antigen unknown. The trim removed 6 bases at V and 5 bases at J, leaving 5 bases unmatched. CDR3 length equals 14 residues. Germline lookup yields CDR1 SGHVT and CDR2 SQSDAQ. TCRdb's table, derived via immunoSEQ multiplex PCR, lists solely in-frame clones and lacks some. The sample consists of hundreds of thousands of clones, around 86% of them appearing once. This chain connects TRBV7-4 to TRBJ1-5, with 9 bases matching TRBD1. The sequencing input was PBMCs. The source of this sequence is a woman aged 18 to 35 in good health and CMV-seronegative. CDR3 sequence reads: CASRRTGEYQPQHF. CDR3 nucleotide sequence: TGTGCCAGCAGAAGGACAGGGGAGTATCAGCCCCAGCATTTT.